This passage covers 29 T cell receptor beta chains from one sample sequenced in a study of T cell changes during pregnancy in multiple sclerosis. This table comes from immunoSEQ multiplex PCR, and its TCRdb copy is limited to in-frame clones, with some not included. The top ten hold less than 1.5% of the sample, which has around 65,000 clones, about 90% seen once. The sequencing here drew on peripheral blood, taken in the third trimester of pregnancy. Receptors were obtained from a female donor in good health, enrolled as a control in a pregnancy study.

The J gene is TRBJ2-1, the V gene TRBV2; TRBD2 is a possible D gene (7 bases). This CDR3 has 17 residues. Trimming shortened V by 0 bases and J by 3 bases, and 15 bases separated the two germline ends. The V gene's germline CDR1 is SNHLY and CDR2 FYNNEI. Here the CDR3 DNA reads TGTGCCAGCAGTGAAGCGCTTCGGGGGGCGTTCTACAATGAGCAGTTCTTC. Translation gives CASSEALRGAFYNEQFF. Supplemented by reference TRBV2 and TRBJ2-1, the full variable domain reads EPEVTQTPSHQVTQMGQEVILRCVPISNHLYFYWYRQILGQKVEFLVSFYNNEISEKSEIFDDQFSVERPDGSNFTLKIRSTKLEDSAMYFCASSEALRGAFYNEQFFGPGTRLTVL.

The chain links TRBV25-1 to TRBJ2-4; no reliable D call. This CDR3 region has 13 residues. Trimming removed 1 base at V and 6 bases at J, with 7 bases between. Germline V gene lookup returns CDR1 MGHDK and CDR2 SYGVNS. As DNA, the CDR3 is TGTGCCAGCAGTGAATTGGCGGTAAACATTCAGTACTTC. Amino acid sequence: CASSELAVNIQYF.

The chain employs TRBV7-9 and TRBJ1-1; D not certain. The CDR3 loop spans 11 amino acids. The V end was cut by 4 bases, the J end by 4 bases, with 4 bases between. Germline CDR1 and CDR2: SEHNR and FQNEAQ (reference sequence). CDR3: CASSSLTEAFF. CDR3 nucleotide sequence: TGTGCCAGCAGCTCCCTCACTGAAGCTTTCTTT.

The DNA of the CDR3 is TGTGCCACCCTGGGTCTCCAGGCAAGCCCTGAAGCTTTCTTT. Protein product: CATLGLQASPEAFF. This chain uses TRBV6-6 with TRBJ1-1; unclear D gene. CDR1 and CDR2 from the germline V gene are MNHNY and SVGAGI (reference sequence). The V end was cut by 10 bases, the J end by 6 bases, with 21 bases between. The CDR3 extends over 14 amino acids.

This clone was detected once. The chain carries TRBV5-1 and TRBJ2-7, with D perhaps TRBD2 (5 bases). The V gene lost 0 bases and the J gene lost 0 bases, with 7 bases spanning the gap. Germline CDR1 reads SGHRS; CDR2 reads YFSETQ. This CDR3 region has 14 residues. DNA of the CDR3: TGCGCCAGCAGCTTGGGGACTGACTCCTACGAGCAGTACTTC. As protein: CASSLGTDSYEQYF.

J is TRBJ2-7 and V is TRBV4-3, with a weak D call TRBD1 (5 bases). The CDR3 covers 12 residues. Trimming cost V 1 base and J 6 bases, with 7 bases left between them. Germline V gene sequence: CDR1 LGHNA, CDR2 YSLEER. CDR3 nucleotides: TGCGCCAGCAGCCAAGGGGGCTCCGAGCAGTACTTC. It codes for CASSQGGSEQYF.

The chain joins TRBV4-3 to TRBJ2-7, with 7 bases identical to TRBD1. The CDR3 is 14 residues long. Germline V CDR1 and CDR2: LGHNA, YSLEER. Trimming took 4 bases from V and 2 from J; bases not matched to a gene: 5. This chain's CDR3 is CASSPGTATYEQYF. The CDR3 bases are TGCGCCAGCAGCCCCGGGACAGCCACCTACGAGCAGTACTTC.

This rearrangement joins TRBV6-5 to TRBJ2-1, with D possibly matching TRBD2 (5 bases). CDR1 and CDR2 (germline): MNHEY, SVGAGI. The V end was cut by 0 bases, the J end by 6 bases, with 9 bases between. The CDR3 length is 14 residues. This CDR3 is CASSYSQRFNEQFF. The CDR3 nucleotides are TGTGCCAGCAGTTACTCCCAGCGGTTCAATGAGCAGTTCTTC.

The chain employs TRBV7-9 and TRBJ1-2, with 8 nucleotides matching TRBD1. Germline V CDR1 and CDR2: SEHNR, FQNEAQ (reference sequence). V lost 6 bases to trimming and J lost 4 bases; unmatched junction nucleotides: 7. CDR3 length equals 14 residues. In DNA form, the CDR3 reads TGTGCCAGCAGTCCAACAGGGGGAGCCTATGGCTACACCTTC. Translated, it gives CASSPTGGAYGYTF.

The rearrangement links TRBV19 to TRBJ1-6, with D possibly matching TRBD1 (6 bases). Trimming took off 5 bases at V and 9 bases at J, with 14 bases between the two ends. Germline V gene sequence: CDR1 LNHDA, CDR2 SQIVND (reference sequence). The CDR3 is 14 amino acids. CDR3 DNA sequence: TGTGCCAGTAGTGCCCGGGACACGTTTTCACCCCTCCACTTT. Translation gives CASSARDTFSPLHF.

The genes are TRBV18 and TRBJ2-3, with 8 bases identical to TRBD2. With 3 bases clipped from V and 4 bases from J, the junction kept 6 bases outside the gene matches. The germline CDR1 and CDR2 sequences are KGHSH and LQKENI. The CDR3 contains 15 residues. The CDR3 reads CASSPTGGAADTQYF. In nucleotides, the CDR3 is TGTGCCAGCTCACCGACCGGGGGGGCAGCAGATACGCAGTATTTT.

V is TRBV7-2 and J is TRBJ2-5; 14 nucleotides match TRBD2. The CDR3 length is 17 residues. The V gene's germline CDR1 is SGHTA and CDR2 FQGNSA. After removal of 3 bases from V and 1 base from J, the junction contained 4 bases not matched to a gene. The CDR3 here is CASSFGLAGGSQETQYF. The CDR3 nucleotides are TGTGCCAGCAGCTTCGGACTAGCGGGGGGAAGCCAAGAGACCCAGTACTTC. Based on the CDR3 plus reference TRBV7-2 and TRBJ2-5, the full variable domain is GAGVSQSPSNKVTEKGKDVELRCDPISGHTALYWYRQSLGQGLEFLIYFQGNSAPDKSGLPSDRFSAERTGGSVSTLTIQRTQQEDSAVYLCASSFGLAGGSQETQYFGPGTRLLVL.

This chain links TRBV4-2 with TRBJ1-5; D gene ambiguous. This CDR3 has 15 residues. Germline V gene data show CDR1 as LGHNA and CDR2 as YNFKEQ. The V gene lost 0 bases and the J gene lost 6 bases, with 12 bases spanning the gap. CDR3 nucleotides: TGTGCCAGCAGCCAAGAATCCGACTGGAGTCAGCCCCAGCATTTT. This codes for CASSQESDWSQPQHF.

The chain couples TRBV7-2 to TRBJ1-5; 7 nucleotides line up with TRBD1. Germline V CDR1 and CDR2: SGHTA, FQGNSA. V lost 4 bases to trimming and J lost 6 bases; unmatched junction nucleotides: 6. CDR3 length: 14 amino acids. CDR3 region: CASSSRQGTQPQHF. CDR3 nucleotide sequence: TGTGCCAGCAGCTCCCGACAGGGAACTCAGCCCCAGCATTTT.

CDR3: CASSPGLQGYEQYF. CDR3 in DNA: TGTGCCAGCAGCCCAGGGTTACAAGGCTACGAGCAGTACTTC. J is TRBJ2-7 and V is TRBV7-9, with D possibly matching TRBD1 (5 bases). Per germline, CDR1 SEHNR and CDR2 FQNEAQ (reference sequence). The CDR3 runs to 14 residues. Trimming took off 5 bases at V and 3 bases at J, with 14 bases between the two ends. Combining the CDR3 with reference TRBV7-9 and TRBJ2-7 gives the whole variable domain DTGVSQNPRHKITKRGQNVTFRCDPISEHNRLYWYRQTLGQGPEFLTYFQNEAQLEKSRLLSDRFSAERPKGSFSTLEIQRTEQGDSAMYLCASSPGLQGYEQYFGPGTRLTVT.

CDR3 nucleotides: TGTGCCAGCAGCTTAGCGGCTCCTACCGGGGACATTCAGTACTTC. Translation gives CASSLAAPTGDIQYF. This chain links TRBV7-2 with TRBJ2-4, with TRBD2 as a possible D gene (5 bases). There are 15 residues in the CDR3. V lost 0 bases and J 8 bases, leaving 14 bases between the germline ends. Germline CDR1 reads SGHTA; CDR2 reads FQGNSA.

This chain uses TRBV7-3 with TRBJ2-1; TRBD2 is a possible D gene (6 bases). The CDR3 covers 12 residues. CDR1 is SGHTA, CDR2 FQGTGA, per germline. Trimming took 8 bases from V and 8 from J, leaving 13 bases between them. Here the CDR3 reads CASSGEADEQFF. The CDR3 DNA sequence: TGTGCCAGCTCGGGAGAGGCAGATGAGCAGTTCTTC.

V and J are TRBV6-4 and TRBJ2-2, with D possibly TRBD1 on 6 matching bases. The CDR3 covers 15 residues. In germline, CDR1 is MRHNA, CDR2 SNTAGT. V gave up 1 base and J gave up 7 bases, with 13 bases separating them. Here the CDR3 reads CASSDWAGANGELFF. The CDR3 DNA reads TGTGCCAGCAGTGACTGGGCAGGGGCGAACGGGGAGCTGTTTTTT.

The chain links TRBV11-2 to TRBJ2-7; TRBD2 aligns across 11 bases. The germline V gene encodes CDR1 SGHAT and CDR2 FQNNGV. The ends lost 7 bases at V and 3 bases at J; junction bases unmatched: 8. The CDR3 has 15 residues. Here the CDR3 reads CASIQSSGGFYEQYF. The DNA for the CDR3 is TGTGCCAGCATCCAATCTAGCGGGGGGTTCTACGAGCAGTACTTC.

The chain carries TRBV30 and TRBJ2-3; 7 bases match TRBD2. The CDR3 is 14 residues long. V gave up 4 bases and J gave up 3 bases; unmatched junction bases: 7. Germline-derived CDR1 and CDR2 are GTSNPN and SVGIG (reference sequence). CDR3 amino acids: CAWIISGDTDTQYF. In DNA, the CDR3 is TGTGCCTGGATTATCAGCGGGGATACAGATACGCAGTATTTT.

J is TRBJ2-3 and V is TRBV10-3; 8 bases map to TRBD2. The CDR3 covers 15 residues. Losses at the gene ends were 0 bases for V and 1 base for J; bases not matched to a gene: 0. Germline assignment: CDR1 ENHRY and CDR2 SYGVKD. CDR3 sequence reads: CAISESTSGTDTQYF. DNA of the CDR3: TGTGCCATCAGTGAGTCGACTAGCGGCACAGATACGCAGTATTTT.

The CDR3 region has the DNA TGTGCCAGCAGCTTTCCGAGACAGAACAATGAGCAGTTCTTC. It codes for CASSFPRQNNEQFF. The genes are TRBV5-4 and TRBJ2-1; a weak D match, TRBD1 (5 bases). CDR3 size: 14 residues. The V end was cut by 2 bases, the J end by 5 bases, with 11 bases between. The V gene's germline CDR1 is SGHNT and CDR2 YYREEE (reference sequence).

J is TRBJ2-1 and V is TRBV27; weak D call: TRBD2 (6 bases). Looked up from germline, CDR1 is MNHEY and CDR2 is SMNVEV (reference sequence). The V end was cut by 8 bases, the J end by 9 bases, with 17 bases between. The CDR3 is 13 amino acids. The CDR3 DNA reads TGTGCCAGCGTTGGGGGAGGAGGGAGTGAGCAGTTCTTC. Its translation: CASVGGGGSEQFF.

The CDR3 nucleotides are TGTGCCAGCAGTTACGGGCAGGGGGACACCGGGGAGCTGTTTTTT. Translating it yields CASSYGQGDTGELFF. This rearrangement joins TRBV6-5 to TRBJ2-2, with TRBD1 matching 7 bases. V lost 2 bases and J lost 3; bases outside the gene matches: 3. Germline CDR1 reads MNHEY; CDR2 reads SVGAGI. The CDR3 has 15 amino acids.

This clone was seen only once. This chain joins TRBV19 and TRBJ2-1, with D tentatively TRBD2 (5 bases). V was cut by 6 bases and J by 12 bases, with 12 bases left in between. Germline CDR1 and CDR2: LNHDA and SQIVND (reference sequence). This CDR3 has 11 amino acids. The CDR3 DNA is TGTGCCAGTAGGGACTTCCACGGGCAGTTCTTC. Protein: CASRDFHGQFF.

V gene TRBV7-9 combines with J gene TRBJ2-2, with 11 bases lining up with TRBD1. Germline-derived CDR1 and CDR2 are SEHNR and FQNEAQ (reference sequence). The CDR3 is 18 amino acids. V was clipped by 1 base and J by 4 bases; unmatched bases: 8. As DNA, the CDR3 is TGTGCCAGCAGCTTAGAGAGGACAGGGGGCGTTGGCACCGGGGAGCTGTTTTTT. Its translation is CASSLERTGGVGTGELFF.

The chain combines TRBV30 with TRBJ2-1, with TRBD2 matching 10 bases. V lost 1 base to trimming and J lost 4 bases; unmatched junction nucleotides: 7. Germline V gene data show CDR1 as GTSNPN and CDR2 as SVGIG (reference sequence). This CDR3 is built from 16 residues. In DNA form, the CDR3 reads TGTGCCTGGAGTGAGCAGAGCGGGGGGGCTTACAATGAGCAGTTCTTC. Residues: CAWSEQSGGAYNEQFF.

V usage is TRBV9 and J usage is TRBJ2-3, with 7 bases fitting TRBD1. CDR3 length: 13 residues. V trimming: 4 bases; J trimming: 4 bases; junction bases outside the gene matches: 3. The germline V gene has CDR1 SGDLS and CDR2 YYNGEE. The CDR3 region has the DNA TGTGCCAGCAGCATACAGGGGTCAGATACGCAGTATTTT. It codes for CASSIQGSDTQYF.

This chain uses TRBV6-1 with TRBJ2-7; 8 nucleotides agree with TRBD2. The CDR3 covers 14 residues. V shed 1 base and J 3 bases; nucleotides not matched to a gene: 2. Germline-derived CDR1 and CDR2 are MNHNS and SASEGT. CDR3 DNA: TGTGCCAGCAGTGAAGTTGCGGGGGGCTACGAGCAGTACTTC. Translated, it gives CASSEVAGGYEQYF.